This T cell receptor beta chain is from a study of cytomegalovirus exposure and HLA in healthy donors. Regarding the study as a whole: There were some V segments, including TRBV6-2 and TRBV6-3, excluded as indistinguishable.

Worth noting for this clone: Its antigen is as yet unknown.

Germline lookup yields CDR1 MNHEY and CDR2 SMNVEV (reference sequence). The CDR3 contains 17 residues. V was pared by 4 bases and J by 7 bases, with 24 bases between. Primers for the PCR totalled 60 Vbeta and 13 Jbeta. Assay used: immunoSEQ multiplex PCR; TCRdb lists only in-frame clones, some missing. The table shows approximately 170,000 clones, with 85% occurring only once. The chain links TRBV27 to TRBJ2-3, with D possibly TRBD2 on 6 matching bases. The sequence was collected from a boy between 2 and 10 years old in good health and CMV-seronegative. The sequenced sample was PBMCs. The CDR3 loop reads CASSSVSGGVHRYTQYF. For the CDR3, the DNA is TGTGCCAGCAGTTCCGTTAGCGGTGGGGTACACAGGTATACGCAGTATTTT.